Listed below are T cell receptor beta chains from one sample, sequenced in a study of T cell responses to AZD1222 COVID-19 vaccine. The data were produced by immunoSEQ multiplex PCR, yet TCRdb's version contains in-frame clones alone and is incomplete. The sample lists about 120,000 clones, 70% to 90% seen once, with roughly 9.1% in the top ten. Sequenced material: peripheral blood, taken on day 0 of AZD1222 vaccination. Source of these receptors: an adult in good health. The CDR3 runs from the conserved cysteine through the conserved F or W. A D gene is named only where the DNA matches it firmly.

V gene: TRBV9; J gene: TRBJ2-7; D gene: .; CDR3 protein: CASSVAGAGNEQYF
V gene: TRBV3-1/TRBV3-2; J gene: TRBJ2-1; D gene: .; CDR3 protein: CASSSGTDYNEQFF
V gene: TRBV7-9; J gene: TRBJ2-5; D gene: .; CDR3 protein: CASSLSRALGQETQYF
V gene: TRBV18; J gene: TRBJ2-7; D gene: TRBD1; CDR3 protein: CASANPGTVYEQYF
V gene: TRBV5-5; J gene: TRBJ2-2; D gene: .; CDR3 protein: CASSSPRTDVGELFF
V gene: TRBV15; J gene: TRBJ1-2; D gene: .; CDR3 protein: CATSRDRAGAGYGYTF
V gene: TRBV5-6; J gene: TRBJ1-5; D gene: .; CDR3 protein: CASSLYGGFQPQHF
V gene: TRBV12-3/TRBV12-4; J gene: TRBJ1-2; D gene: TRBD1; CDR3 protein: CASRGTANYGYTF
V gene: TRBV13; J gene: TRBJ2-1; D gene: TRBD1; CDR3 protein: CASSLMGQGIVNEQFF
V gene: TRBV18; J gene: TRBJ2-7; D gene: .; CDR3 protein: CASSPLGSSDEQYF
V gene: TRBV24-1; J gene: TRBJ2-3; D gene: TRBD1; CDR3 protein: CATSDPGQGLHTQYF
V gene: TRBV30; J gene: TRBJ1-4; D gene: .; CDR3 protein: CAWKPAVGRVFF
V gene: TRBV6-4; J gene: TRBJ1-4; D gene: .; CDR3 protein: CASKKSQGFSEKLFF
V gene: TRBV5-4; J gene: TRBJ1-2; D gene: TRBD1; CDR3 protein: CASNPGQGGYAGGYTF
V gene: TRBV3-1/TRBV3-2; J gene: TRBJ1-6; D gene: TRBD1; CDR3 protein: CASRPGQANSPLHF
V gene: TRBV19; J gene: TRBJ2-7; D gene: TRBD1; CDR3 protein: CASSAFGGTGDHEQYF
V gene: TRBV15; J gene: TRBJ2-3; D gene: TRBD2; CDR3 protein: CATSFRSGRDTDTQYF
V gene: TRBV4-1; J gene: TRBJ2-1; D gene: .; CDR3 protein: CASSFHGQQFF
V gene: TRBV11-3; J gene: TRBJ1-1; D gene: TRBD1; CDR3 protein: CASSPGTAWNTEAFF
V gene: TRBV9; J gene: TRBJ1-1; D gene: .; CDR3 protein: CASSVSGSGEAFF
V gene: TRBV18; J gene: TRBJ1-1; D gene: .; CDR3 protein: CASSPTPLNTEAFF
V gene: TRBV6-5; J gene: TRBJ1-6; D gene: .; CDR3 protein: CASRTGPGANSPLHF
V gene: TRBV7-9; J gene: TRBJ1-4; D gene: .; CDR3 protein: CASSLDIWDTNEKLFF
V gene: TRBV7-9; J gene: TRBJ2-1; D gene: TRBD1; CDR3 protein: CASSLGLDRGLYNEQFF
V gene: TRBV14; J gene: TRBJ1-1; D gene: .; CDR3 protein: CASSQDAGSQNTEAFF
V gene: TRBV30; J gene: TRBJ2-7; D gene: TRBD2; CDR3 protein: CALSSGGTSYEQYF
V gene: TRBV7-3; J gene: TRBJ2-1; D gene: .; CDR3 protein: CASSPGPYNEQFF
V gene: TRBV24-1; J gene: TRBJ2-7; D gene: .; CDR3 protein: CATSALDSYEQYF
V gene: TRBV15; J gene: TRBJ1-2; D gene: .; CDR3 protein: CATSRDRNGYTF
V gene: TRBV27; J gene: TRBJ2-1; D gene: TRBD2; CDR3 protein: CASSFRGTSGYNEQFF
V gene: TRBV27; J gene: TRBJ1-4; D gene: .; CDR3 protein: CASRSGGSNEKLFF
V gene: TRBV6-6; J gene: TRBJ2-2; D gene: TRBD2; CDR3 protein: CASSYSAGDTGELFF
V gene: TRBV9; J gene: TRBJ2-7; D gene: .; CDR3 protein: CASSVASGHNYEQYF
V gene: TRBV5-4; J gene: TRBJ2-7; D gene: .; CDR3 protein: CASSLQGGSYEQYF
V gene: TRBV19; J gene: TRBJ2-7; D gene: .; CDR3 protein: CASSIGRGRTDYEQYF
V gene: TRBV6-5; J gene: TRBJ1-1; D gene: .; CDR3 protein: CASSYSRTEAFF
V gene: TRBV3-1/TRBV3-2; J gene: TRBJ2-2; D gene: TRBD2; CDR3 protein: CASSGIGGAGELFF
V gene: TRBV27; J gene: TRBJ1-1; D gene: TRBD1; CDR3 protein: CASSPDRITEAFF
V gene: TRBV7-3; J gene: TRBJ1-5; D gene: .; CDR3 protein: CASSLDSNQPQHF
V gene: TRBV9; J gene: TRBJ2-7; D gene: .; CDR3 protein: CASSGPGPGSYEQYF
V gene: TRBV15; J gene: TRBJ1-2; D gene: .; CDR3 protein: CATSRDLLGSYGYTF
V gene: TRBV13; J gene: TRBJ1-2; D gene: .; CDR3 protein: CASSLASGGSSYTF